The 21 T cell receptor beta chains presented below share a single source sample, sequenced in a study of blood T cell repertoires in COVID-19 (dated by TCRdb to between 2020 and 2021). Library creation used the immunoSEQ multiplex PCR assay. What TCRdb holds here is the immuneACCESS table cut down to in-frame rearrangements. Part of the clones is not present; checked against another copy, under half of the missing clones reflect an unresolved V gene, and the others are unexplained. The sample has hundreds of thousands of clones on record, around 87% of them singletons. The leading ten clones occupy 0.9% to 1.2% of the sample. The material sequenced was PBMCs or T cells enriched from blood (not recorded which). These receptors were obtained from a man aged 30-40 years who had recovered from COVID-19.

The rearrangement joins TRBV5-5 to TRBJ2-2; 9 nucleotides line up with TRBD2. Per the germline V gene, CDR1 is SGHKS and CDR2 is YYEKEE (reference sequence). This CDR3 spans 16 amino acids. After removal of 3 bases from V and 7 bases from J, the junction contained 10 bases not matched to a gene. The CDR3 reads CASSSLSGSVIGELFF. DNA of the CDR3: TGTGCCAGCAGCTCCCTTAGCGGGAGCGTGATCGGGGAGCTGTTTTTT.

This clone appeared a single time. This chain uses TRBV11-2 with TRBJ1-2; a possible D gene is TRBD1 (5 bases). V lost 3 bases and J 7 bases, leaving 12 bases between the germline ends. Germline V gene sequence: CDR1 SGHAT, CDR2 FQNNGV. There are 13 residues in the CDR3. The CDR3 protein is CASSLGGGSGYTF. CDR3 sequence (DNA): TGTGCCAGCAGCTTGGGGGGAGGGAGTGGCTACACCTTC.

J is TRBJ1-4 and V is TRBV2, with 7 bases fitting TRBD1. V lost 1 base to trimming and J lost 9 bases; unmatched junction nucleotides: 8. This CDR3 has 15 amino acids. Germline V gene sequence: CDR1 SNHLY, CDR2 FYNNEI. The CDR3 reads CASSEGDRDGQKLFF. CDR3 in DNA: TGTGCCAGCAGTGAAGGGGACAGAGACGGCCAAAAACTGTTTTTT.

This clone appeared a single time. The chain carries TRBV7-9 and TRBJ2-5, with D perhaps TRBD2 (5 bases). Germline assignment: CDR1 SEHNR and CDR2 FQNEAQ (reference sequence). The V and J ends lost 0 bases and 10 bases respectively, with 9 bases between them. The CDR3 is 12 residues long. The CDR3 region is CASSLARASQYF. The DNA of the CDR3 is TGTGCCAGCAGCTTAGCGCGGGCTAGCCAGTACTTC.

J is TRBJ2-5 and V is TRBV12-3 or TRBV12-4; D possibly corresponds to TRBD2 (5 bases). V lost 6 bases, J lost 5 bases, and 13 bases lay in between. The CDR3 runs to 13 residues. The DNA for the CDR3 is TGTGCCAGCAGCCTTCAGTCGGGGGAGACCCAGTACTTC. Protein: CASSLQSGETQYF.

The genes are TRBV28 and TRBJ2-5, with TRBD2 matching over 8 bases. The germline V gene encodes CDR1 MDHEN and CDR2 SYDVKM. With 5 bases clipped from V and 2 bases from J, the junction kept 7 bases outside the gene matches. This CDR3 comprises 15 residues. The CDR3 here is CASSGLAVIQETQYF. Here the CDR3 DNA reads TGTGCCAGCAGTGGACTAGCAGTCATACAAGAGACCCAGTACTTC.

The genes are TRBV19 and TRBJ2-1; 10 bases line up with TRBD1. Germline V lookup: CDR1 LNHDA, CDR2 SQIVND (reference sequence). V lost 4 bases and J lost 6; bases outside the gene matches: 9. The CDR3 spans 16 residues. CDR3 amino acids: CASSTRPGQGTNEQFF. In DNA form, the CDR3 reads TGTGCCAGTAGTACACGACCGGGACAGGGGACCAATGAGCAGTTCTTC.

J is TRBJ2-7 and V is TRBV28; D is perhaps TRBD1 (5 bases). Per the germline V gene, CDR1 is MDHEN and CDR2 is SYDVKM. CDR3 length: 12 amino acids. V was pared by 7 bases and J by 1 base, with 8 bases between. The CDR3 coding sequence is TGTGCCAGCAAGGGGCTTTCCTACGAGCAGTACTTC. Protein sequence: CASKGLSYEQYF.

V and J are TRBV12-3 or TRBV12-4 and TRBJ2-5; the D is unclear. Trimming removed 2 bases from V and 3 bases from J, with 4 bases in between. The CDR3 is 12 amino acids. The CDR3 reads CASSLSEETQYF. The CDR3 DNA follows: TGTGCCAGCAGTTTATCAGAAGAGACCCAGTACTTC.

The chain combines TRBV12-3 or TRBV12-4 with TRBJ1-2; D is ambiguous. The V gene lost 6 bases and the J gene lost 8 bases, with 13 bases spanning the gap. The CDR3 has 12 amino acids. The chain's CDR3 is CASSSSWRGYTF. In DNA, the CDR3 is TGTGCCAGCAGCTCATCATGGCGGGGCTACACCTTC.

This sequence joins TRBV28 and TRBJ2-3, with 11 bases identical to TRBD2. The junction had 5 bases not matched to a gene; V was cut back by 6 bases and J by 0 bases. Germline V gene lookup returns CDR1 MDHEN and CDR2 SYDVKM. CDR3 length: 16 amino acids. The CDR3 loop reads CASRLTSGVSTDTQYF. The DNA of the CDR3 is TGTGCCAGCAGATTGACTAGCGGGGTTAGCACAGATACGCAGTATTTT.

This chain joins TRBV27 and TRBJ2-7; 11 positions match TRBD2. CDR1 and CDR2 from the germline V gene are MNHEY and SMNVEV (reference sequence). The CDR3 length is 18 residues. Unmatched junction bases numbered 16, after V lost 6 bases and J lost 3 bases. The CDR3 here is CASSPGQLLAGDFYEQYF. The CDR3 DNA sequence: TGTGCCAGCAGCCCTGGACAGCTACTAGCGGGAGACTTCTACGAGCAGTACTTC.

This chain links TRBV11-2 with TRBJ2-7, with 9 bases matching TRBD2. Germline CDR1 is SGHAT and CDR2 is FQNNGV. CDR3 length: 15 residues. The ends lost 7 bases at V and 3 bases at J; junction bases unmatched: 10. The CDR3 coding sequence is TGTGCCAGCACGCCGCTGGGTAGCGGGAGCTACGAGCAGTACTTC. Its translation is CASTPLGSGSYEQYF.

V gene TRBV6-5 combines with J gene TRBJ2-2, with D perhaps TRBD1 (6 bases). The germline V and J ends were trimmed by 5 bases and 7 bases, with 11 bases remaining between them. This CDR3 is 13 amino acids long. Per germline, CDR1 MNHEY and CDR2 SVGAGI. Here the CDR3 DNA reads TGTGCCAGCAGTACCGGGACATTCGGGGAGCTGTTTTTT. Translating gives CASSTGTFGELFF.

The J gene is TRBJ1-5, the V gene TRBV18; TRBD1 aligns across 8 bases. Trimming took 3 bases from V and 6 from J; bases not matched to a gene: 7. Germline loops: CDR1 KGHSH, CDR2 LQKENI. The CDR3 contains 15 residues. The CDR3 is CASSPDGTGAQPQHF. CDR3 DNA sequence: TGTGCCAGCTCACCTGATGGGACAGGCGCTCAGCCCCAGCATTTT.

This chain links TRBV27 with TRBJ2-1; 8 bases map to TRBD1. The CDR3 has 15 residues. Germline V gives CDR1 MNHEY, CDR2 SMNVEV (reference sequence). Trimming cost V 6 bases and J 3 bases; bases outside gene matches: 7. CDR3 sequence reads: CASRLGQGHYNEQFF. Written as DNA, the CDR3 is TGTGCCAGCAGGTTAGGACAGGGCCACTACAATGAGCAGTTCTTC.

This rearrangement joins TRBV11-2 to TRBJ2-7; 8 positions agree with TRBD2. The length of the CDR3 is 14 residues. V was clipped by 5 bases and J by 5 bases; unmatched bases: 8. Germline CDR1 reads SGHAT; CDR2 reads FQNNGV. The CDR3: CASSRLANLDEQYF. The CDR3 DNA sequence: TGTGCCAGCAGCCGACTAGCGAATCTCGACGAGCAGTACTTC. Full variable domain (remainder filled in from reference TRBV11-2 and TRBJ2-7): EAGVAQSPRYKIIEKRQSVAFWCNPISGHATLYWYQQILGQGPKLLIQFQNNGVVDDSQLPKDRFSAERLKGVDSTLKIQPAKLEDSAVYLCASSRLANLDEQYFGPGTRLTVT.

The chain employs TRBV6-5 and TRBJ1-2; a possible D gene is TRBD1 (6 bases). V dropped 6 bases and J dropped 0 bases, with 11 bases sitting between them. The V gene's germline CDR1 is MNHEY and CDR2 SVGAGI. CDR3 length: 14 amino acids. The CDR3 sequence is CASSRDRSNYGYTF. In DNA form, the CDR3 reads TGTGCCAGCAGCCGTGACAGGTCTAACTATGGCTACACCTTC.

The V gene is TRBV19, the J gene TRBJ1-5; D possibly corresponds to TRBD1 (6 bases). Germline CDR1 and CDR2: LNHDA and SQIVND (reference sequence). The V gene lost 3 bases and the J gene lost 0 bases, with 18 bases spanning the gap. This CDR3 has 18 residues. The CDR3 DNA reads TGTGCCAGTAGTATGGGGGGGGGCCAGCCATATAGCAATCAGCCCCAGCATTTT. Translated: CASSMGGGQPYSNQPQHF.

This clone came up once. This sequence joins TRBV14 and TRBJ2-3; 8 nucleotides line up with TRBD2. The CDR3 has 15 amino acids. Germline trimming cut 2 bases from V and 3 bases from J; bases unmatched to any gene: 4. Germline CDR1 is SGHDN and CDR2 is FVKESK. In DNA form, the CDR3 reads TGTGCCAGCAGCCAACGGGTAGCGGGGACAGATACGCAGTATTTT. This codes for CASSQRVAGTDTQYF.

The rearrangement joins TRBV6-5 to TRBJ2-1; D possibly corresponds to TRBD2 (7 bases). CDR3 length: 15 residues. V gave up 6 bases and J gave up 0 bases, with 12 bases separating them. Germline CDR1 MNHEY, CDR2 SVGAGI. The CDR3 DNA reads as TGTGCCAGCAGAACAAGGGGGGGCTCCTACAATGAGCAGTTCTTC. It encodes CASRTRGGSYNEQFF.